The subject of this entry is one T cell receptor beta chain. A read error may explain this, as a much larger clone is one base away. Using RNA transcripts as the source, TCR beta CDR3 regions were amplified. The study used the HTBI primer set for a first-round RT-PCR of the TCR CDR3. MiXCR was run by TCRdb on the multiplex PCR reads, yielding one entry per CDR3 protein. The top ten hold roughly 9.2% of the sample, which has around 350,000 distinct CDR3 sequences, less than 15% seen once. The data stem from a study of T cells in Graves' hyperthyroidism and ophthalmopathy. The CDR3 contains 13 residues. Trimming shortened V by 7 bases and J by 0 bases, and 10 bases separated the two germline ends. Germline CDR1 MDHEN, CDR2 SYDVKM.

The sequence was collected from a woman aged 18-29 years with Graves' hyperthyroidism. The rearrangement uses TRBV28 and TRBJ2-7; the D call may be TRBD1 or TRBD2 (5 bases each). Material: blood. For the CDR3, the DNA is TGTGCCAGCATAGCAGGGAGCTCCTACGAGCAGTACTTC. Encoded protein: CASIAGSSYEQYF.